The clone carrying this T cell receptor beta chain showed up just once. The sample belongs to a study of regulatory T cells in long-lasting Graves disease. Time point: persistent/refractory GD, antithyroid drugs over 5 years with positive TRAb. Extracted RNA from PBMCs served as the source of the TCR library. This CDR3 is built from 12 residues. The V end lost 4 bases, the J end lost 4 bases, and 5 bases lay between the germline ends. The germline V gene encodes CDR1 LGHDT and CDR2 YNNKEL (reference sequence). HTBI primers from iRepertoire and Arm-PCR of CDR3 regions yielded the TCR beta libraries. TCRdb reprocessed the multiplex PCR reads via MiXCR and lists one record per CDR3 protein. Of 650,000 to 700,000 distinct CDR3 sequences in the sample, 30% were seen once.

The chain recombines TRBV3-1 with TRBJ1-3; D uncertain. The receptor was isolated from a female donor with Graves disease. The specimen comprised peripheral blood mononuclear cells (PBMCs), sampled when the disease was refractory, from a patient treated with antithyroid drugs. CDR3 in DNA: TGTGCCAGCAGCCCCGAAGGAAACACCATATATTTT. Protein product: CASSPEGNTIYF.